This T cell receptor beta chain was recorded in a study of glioma-infiltrating T cells after dendritic cell vaccination. Study-level background: Treatment, given 2003 to 2012, was autologous tumor lysate-pulsed dendritic cell vaccination.

Clones were sequenced by immunoSEQ multiplex PCR, and TCRdb holds only the in-frame ones, with some missing. The sample includes 85,000 or so clones, approximately 81% of them seen just once. As to this clone: Its antigen is unidentified.

Time point reported: after dendritic cell vaccination, including at tumor progression/relapse. Overall study results and limits: Complete blood and tumor specimen sets were limited to few patients.

V shed 3 bases and J 3 bases; nucleotides not matched to a gene: 1. The CDR3 totals 13 residues. CDR1 and CDR2 from the germline V gene are SGHTA and FQGNSA. The V call is TRBV7-2, the J call TRBJ2-7; 8 positions match TRBD1. The sample here was blood, taken after dendritic cell vaccination. The source of this sequence is a human donor with glioblastoma. CDR3 residues: CASSFDRGYEQYF. CDR3 nucleotides: TGTGCCAGCAGCTTCGACAGGGGCTACGAGCAGTACTTC.